What follows is one T cell receptor (beta chain) and its context. What this receptor recognizes is not known. No clone much larger than this one lies a single base away; base qualities are absent. The source of the sample is a study of blood T cells in healthy people across ages (dated by TCRdb to the mid-2010s). Study-wide context: In model experiments, template switching captured about one uniquely barcoded TCR beta cDNA molecule for every two T cells. Two additional independent replicas of 1 million unique cDNA reads from the same blood draw were analyzed for two donors (one aged 18 to 30 and one aged 80 or older). To avoid experimental bias, donors of different ages were distributed randomly across sequencing lanes. To track age-related changes in TCR beta repertoire diversity, the study relied on deep sequencing normalized with unique cDNA molecular identifiers. The donors were divided into four age groups: young (average 16 years), middle-aged (approximately 39), aged (roughly 60) and long-lived (about 90).

V loses 5 bases at its end and J loses 7 bases; junction bases beyond the gene matches: 9. The CDR3 runs 15 residues from the cysteine to the phenylalanine. CDR3 DNA is the only sequence kept; it has 45 bases, read in frame from the first base. In the germline V gene, CDR1 corresponds to KGHDR and CDR2 to SFDVKD. Donors were roughly 40 systemically healthy Caucasian individuals from Russia aged 6 to 90 years. Each donor gave ten milliliters of peripheral blood, drawn into EDTA-treated Vacutainer tubes. PBMCs were isolated by Ficoll-Paque density-gradient centrifugation, with at least 6 million obtained per sample. Total RNA was extracted from PBMCs with Trizol reagent, with at least 5.5 micrograms obtained per sample. For every donor, an aliquot of PBMCs went through flow cytometry to measure the percentages of naive CD45RAhigh/CD27high T cells. The method behind the library was 5' RACE. TCRdb names Illumina HiSeq 2500 as the instrument used. A second roughly 7 to 12 cycle PCR used a sample-barcoded 5' primer and a J-beta primer mix. A unique molecular identifier was introduced onto each TCR beta cDNA molecule by a template-switch 5' adaptor carrying 12 random nucleotides. Each sample yielded at least 3 million CDR3-containing paired-end reads. First-strand cDNA was synthesized from all RNA with the Mint cDNA synthesis kit, primed by a TRBC-specific oligonucleotide. After uracil-DNA glycosylase treatment, a first 18-cycle PCR used universal primers M1SS and BC2_uni_R on all cDNA. Regarding the original processing steps: For normalization, 1 million high-quality reads, each with a distinct molecular identifier, were randomly selected from each sample. Instead of being binned into consensus sequences, reads that shared molecular identifiers were thrown out. CDR3 identification, clonotype clustering and error correction used MiTCR with a Q25 quality threshold and the strictest error-elimination algorithm. Lower-bound total TCR beta diversity was estimated with a nonparametric unseen species model using Euler transformation. The public reads were reprocessed in TCRdb via fastp at Q25 and MiXCR, keeping in-frame beta chains. Each CDR3 protein appears once, grouped with its most common genes and DNA. What appears here as the V and J calls and clone size reflects TCRdb's work, not the paper's. The sample yields hundreds of thousands of distinct CDR3 sequences; around three fifths were counted once. The ten largest clones capture around 37% of the sample.

Overall study outcomes, separate from this receptor: Because profiling used bulk unsorted PBMCs, naive and antigen-experienced compartments could not be compared conclusively. The long-lived group showed more naive CD4+ T cells, fewer expanded clones and increased TCR diversity than the aged group, suggesting age selection. Observed TCR beta diversity per million T cells fell roughly linearly with age, and a significant reduction was already apparent by age approximately 41. Observed TCR beta diversity correlated strongly with the percentage of naive T cells measured by flow cytometry. Because donor CMV infection status was unknown, age-related changes in expanded clonotypes were potentially confounded. Estimates of total diversity based on one million sequenced T cells were considered lower bounds and underestimates.

The TCR sequence derives from a man aged 60 to 69 in good health. Sequenced: blood. The chain was built from TRBV24-1 and TRBJ2-1; 8 bases in the middle match TRBD2. The bases read TGTGCCACCAGTGGGGCATTAGCGGGGAGGAATGAGCAGTTCTTC. Its coded protein is CATSGALAGRNEQFF.